Shown below are 5 T cell receptor beta chains from a single sample sequenced in a study of T-cell reconstitution after alpha-beta-depleted transplantation in children. The TCRbeta library was prepared with unique molecular identifiers. TCRdb analysed the PCR reads with MiXCR anew, one entry per CDR3 protein. In the table there are just over 950,000 distinct CDR3 sequences, roughly 29% of which are singletons. Sequences were derived from PBMCs, mostly from graft donor cells, sampled 360 days after TCRalphabeta/CD19-depleted stem cell transplant. These receptors all come from a boy under two years old who had a stem cell transplant for SCID, so the T cells may come from the graft donor.

The chain couples TRBV12-3 or TRBV12-4 to TRBJ2-4, with D possibly TRBD2 on 7 matching bases. The CDR3 runs 18 residues. V lost 5 bases and J lost 0, with 20 bases in between. The CDR3 DNA is TGTGCCAGCAGTCCCAGCTGGGGCGGGGGCCTAGCCAAAAACATTCAGTACTTC. It codes for CASSPSWGGGLAKNIQYF.

Written as DNA, the CDR3 is TGTGCCAGCAGTTATAGGGGCGGCACCGGGGAGCTGTTTTTT. This encodes CASSYRGGTGELFF. The V and J genes are TRBV12-3 or TRBV12-4 and TRBJ2-2; tentative D call: TRBD1 (5 bases). V was clipped by 4 bases and J by 4 bases, with 10 bases between them. There are 14 residues in the CDR3.

This clonotype was detected a few times. The J gene is TRBJ2-5, the V gene TRBV12-3 or TRBV12-4, with TRBD2 as a possible D gene (7 bases). CDR3 length: 15 amino acids. Trimming took 3 bases from V and 1 from J, leaving 12 bases between them. The CDR3 protein is CASSFGGGRQETQYF. DNA of the CDR3: TGTGCCAGCAGTTTTGGGGGGGGCCGCCAAGAGACCCAGTACTTC.

This clonotype has only a few counts. The rearrangement joins TRBV24-1 to TRBJ1-1; TRBD1 might be the D (6 bases). Germline V lookup: CDR1 KGHDR, CDR2 SFDVKD. Between the trimmed V and J ends, which lost 4 bases and 1 base, there was a span of 9 bases. This CDR3 is 14 amino acids long. The CDR3 protein is CATSERDKNTEAFF. The CDR3 coding sequence is TGTGCCACCAGTGAACGGGACAAGAACACTGAAGCTTTCTTT.

CDR3 sequence: CASSLVLAQYEQFF. CDR3 nucleotides: TGTGCCAGCAGCTTGGTACTAGCTCAGTATGAGCAGTTCTTC. The rearrangement uses TRBV5-5 and TRBJ2-1; a weak D match, TRBD2 (6 bases). With 0 bases removed from V and 8 bases from J, the gap between germline ends came to 12 bases. The germline gives CDR1 SGHKS, CDR2 YYEKEE (reference sequence). CDR3 size: 14 residues.